This T cell receptor beta chain appears in the sequencing data of a study of spatial heterogeneity in lung cancer. Broader study findings: Whereas they appeared in blood less at follow-up, ubiquitous expanded tumor TCRs appeared there more at resection.

A distinct unique molecular identifier was carried by each TCR cDNA molecule. A single record per CDR3 protein comes from TCRdb applying MiXCR to the 5' RACE reads. The data contain around 75,000 distinct CDR3 sequences, 13% of them seen just once; the ten biggest clones take up about 7.1%. The time point was: sample taken at primary tumor resection. From tumor, nontumor lung or frozen PBMC, whole RNA was taken unsorted for sequencing. CDR3 length: 14 amino acids. From germline, CDR1 is MNHEY and CDR2 SMNVEV (reference sequence). Trimming removed 2 bases at V and 2 bases at J, with 9 bases between. This clonotype was observed a handful of times. The antigen is not known.

This TCR came from a male donor with early-stage non-small cell lung cancer. The input for sequencing was PBMCs, taken at surgery. The chain links TRBV27 to TRBJ1-2; D not certain. CDR3 coding DNA: TGTGCCAGCAGTTTAGTTCCGGGGAACTATGGCTACACCTTC. This sequence encodes CASSLVPGNYGYTF.